Listed below are T cell receptor beta chains from one sample, sequenced in a study of cytomegalovirus exposure and HLA in healthy donors. Using immunoSEQ multiplex PCR, the repertoire was profiled, and TCRdb retains in-frame clones only, with some absent. This specimen shows 130,000 or so clones; the ten leading clones hold roughly 1.5%. Input material: PBMCs. The receptor set was obtained from a woman aged 40 to 50 in good health and CMV-seronegative. Each CDR3 is given with its conserved first and last residue. A D gene is named only where the DNA matches it firmly.

DNA: TGTGCCAGCAGTTTGGGGGGACAGGGTAGGCATGGCTACACCTTC; CDR3: CASSLGGQGRHGYTF; D: TRBD1; V: TRBV28; J: TRBJ1-2
DNA: TGCAGTGCTCCCGCAGGGTTCACCTTC; CDR3: CSAPAGFTF; D: -; V: TRBV20-1; J: TRBJ1-2
DNA: TGTGCCAGCAGCTTAGCCCTAGCCTATGAGCAGTTCTTC; CDR3: CASSLALAYEQFF; D: -; V: TRBV7-2; J: TRBJ2-1
DNA: TGTGCCAGCAGCGCAACCTCTCAGGGTGGGTCCGAGACCCAGTACTTC; CDR3: CASSATSQGGSETQYF; D: -; V: TRBV9; J: TRBJ2-5
DNA: TGTGCCAGCAGCGGGGGGGGACTAGCGGGGGCTGGAACCAAAAACATTCAGTACTTC; CDR3: CASSGGGLAGAGTKNIQYF; D: TRBD2; V: TRBV5-4; J: TRBJ2-4
DNA: TGCGCCAGCAGCCAAGAAGTACCGGGACAGGGTGTAGGTAATTCACCCCTCCACTTT; CDR3: CASSQEVPGQGVGNSPLHF; D: TRBD1; V: TRBV4-3; J: TRBJ1-6
DNA: TGTGCCAGCAGTCTCTCCTCCGCGGCCTCTGGAAACACCATATATTTT; CDR3: CASSLSSAASGNTIYF; D: -; V: TRBV11-2; J: TRBJ1-3
DNA: TGTGCCAGCAGCTTAGCTCAGTCCACAGATACGCAGTATTTT; CDR3: CASSLAQSTDTQYF; D: -; V: TRBV7-2; J: TRBJ2-3
DNA: TGTGCCAGCAGCCCCACAGGGCAAAGTGGCTACACCTTC; CDR3: CASSPTGQSGYTF; D: -; V: TRBV7-9; J: TRBJ1-2
DNA: TGTGCCAGCAGCCAGACAGGGGGGGACACTGAAGCTTTCTTT; CDR3: CASSQTGGDTEAFF; D: TRBD1; V: TRBV11-3; J: TRBJ1-1
DNA: TGTGCCAGCAGTGCGGACAGGGAAGGAAACACCATATATTTT; CDR3: CASSADREGNTIYF; D: TRBD1; V: TRBV28; J: TRBJ1-3
DNA: TGTGCCAGCAGCCCTAGCCTGAGCCAAGAGACCCAGTACTTC; CDR3: CASSPSLSQETQYF; D: -; V: TRBV7-2; J: TRBJ2-5
DNA: TGTGCCAGCACTCCACGGGGGGCCTACGGGACCCAGTACTTC; CDR3: CASTPRGAYGTQYF; D: -; V: TRBV9; J: TRBJ2-5
DNA: TGTGCCAGTAGTATAGCGGGGGGGCGCGCTGAAGCTTTCTTT; CDR3: CASSIAGGRAEAFF; D: -; V: TRBV19; J: TRBJ1-1
DNA: TGTGCCAGCGGGAACGGGGGATCTAATGAAAAACTGTTTTTT; CDR3: CASGNGGSNEKLFF; D: -; V: TRBV9; J: TRBJ1-4
DNA: TGTGCCACCAGCAGAAATCAACAGGGCGAAGGGTGGATTTTT; CDR3: CATSRNQQGEGWIF; D: -; V: TRBV15; J: TRBJ1-4
DNA: TGCAGTGCTCAGATGGGGGCCAGACAGTTCTTC; CDR3: CSAQMGARQFF; D: -; V: TRBV20-1; J: TRBJ2-1
DNA: TGTGCCAGCAGCTGGGGGACAGGGGGCCGCGATCAGCCCCAGCATTTT; CDR3: CASSWGTGGRDQPQHF; D: TRBD1; V: TRBV5-5; J: TRBJ1-5
DNA: TGTGCCAGCATAAAAGCCACGACTAGCGGAGATACGCAGTATTTT; CDR3: CASIKATTSGDTQYF; D: TRBD2; V: TRBV27; J: TRBJ2-3
DNA: TGTGCCAGCAGCTCTGACAGGGCCTATGATTCACCCCTCCACTTT; CDR3: CASSSDRAYDSPLHF; D: TRBD1; V: TRBV2; J: TRBJ1-6
DNA: TGTGCCAGCAGCTTAGCGGACAGGGATCTTGAAGAGACCCAGTACTTC; CDR3: CASSLADRDLEETQYF; D: TRBD1; V: TRBV11-1; J: TRBJ2-5
DNA: TGTGCCAGCAGCTTAAGCGCTAGCGGGGGGGCTTTTAATGAGCAGTTCTTC; CDR3: CASSLSASGGAFNEQFF; D: TRBD2; V: TRBV7-3; J: TRBJ2-1
DNA: TGTGCCAGCAGCTTAGGACAGAATTCACCCCTCCACTTT; CDR3: CASSLGQNSPLHF; D: -; V: TRBV5-6; J: TRBJ1-6
DNA: TGTGCCAGCAGTGAAAACAGGGGCCGGGAGACCCAGTACTTC; CDR3: CASSENRGRETQYF; D: TRBD1; V: TRBV6-1; J: TRBJ2-5
DNA: TGTGCCATCAGTGATTTCGCCGGGACAGGGTCAAACGAGCAGTACTTC; CDR3: CAISDFAGTGSNEQYF; D: TRBD1; V: TRBV10-3; J: TRBJ2-7
DNA: TGTGCCAGCAGACCCCAGACAGGAGCTGCCTATGGCTACACCTTC; CDR3: CASRPQTGAAYGYTF; D: -; V: TRBV6-5; J: TRBJ1-2
DNA: TGTGCCAGCAGCTTGCAGCGTAAAGTAGACACCGGGGAGCTGTTTTTT; CDR3: CASSLQRKVDTGELFF; D: -; V: TRBV5-4; J: TRBJ2-2
DNA: TGTGCCAGCAGGATCCCACAGGGGAGCAATCAGCCCCAGCATTTT; CDR3: CASRIPQGSNQPQHF; D: TRBD1; V: TRBV28; J: TRBJ1-5
DNA: TGCGCCAGCAGCCAAGGGACAGGGAGGGGTGAGCAGTTCTTC; CDR3: CASSQGTGRGEQFF; D: -; V: TRBV4-3; J: TRBJ2-1
DNA: TGTGCCAGCAGCCGTACGTTGGGCGAAAACGCCATATATTTT; CDR3: CASSRTLGENAIYF; D: -; V: TRBV6-5; J: TRBJ1-3
DNA: TGTGCCAGCAGTTACGGACAGGGGTCTTCCTACGAGCAGTACTTC; CDR3: CASSYGQGSSYEQYF; D: TRBD1; V: TRBV6-5; J: TRBJ2-7
DNA: TGTGCCAGCAGCTCTCGACAGAACACTGAAGCTTTCTTT; CDR3: CASSSRQNTEAFF; D: -; V: TRBV7-9; J: TRBJ1-1
DNA: TGTGCCAGCAGCTTATTCCCAGCAACTAATGAAAAACTGTTTTTT; CDR3: CASSLFPATNEKLFF; D: -; V: TRBV7-6; J: TRBJ1-4
DNA: TGTGCCAGCAGCGTAGCGGGTACCGGGGCCAACGTCCTGACTTTC; CDR3: CASSVAGTGANVLTF; D: -; V: TRBV9; J: TRBJ2-6
DNA: TGTGCCAGCACCGTGGACAGGCAGAACACTGAAGCTTTCTTT; CDR3: CASTVDRQNTEAFF; D: TRBD1; V: TRBV7-2; J: TRBJ1-1
DNA: TGTGCCAGCAGCTTAGCGCTGGCGAACACTGAAGCTTTCTTT; CDR3: CASSLALANTEAFF; D: -; V: TRBV7-2; J: TRBJ1-1
DNA: TGTGCCACGGGACAAGCTAGCACAGATACGCAGTATTTT; CDR3: CATGQASTDTQYF; D: -; V: TRBV10-3; J: TRBJ2-3
DNA: TGTGCCAGCAGGCCAGGGGTTACAGATACGCAGTATTTT; CDR3: CASRPGVTDTQYF; D: -; V: TRBV5-6; J: TRBJ2-3
DNA: TGTGCCACCCACAGGGCCCTAGCCAAAAACATTCAGTACTTC; CDR3: CATHRALAKNIQYF; D: -; V: TRBV6-1; J: TRBJ2-4
DNA: TGCGCCAGCAGCTTGGGGGACAGGAACACTGAAGCTTTCTTT; CDR3: CASSLGDRNTEAFF; D: TRBD1; V: TRBV5-1; J: TRBJ1-1
DNA: TGTGCCGCCGGGGAGAATGAGCAGTTCTTC; CDR3: CAAGENEQFF; D: -; V: TRBV10-3; J: TRBJ2-1
DNA: TGTGCCAGCAGTTACCAGTCCTATAATTCACCCCTCCACTTT; CDR3: CASSYQSYNSPLHF; D: -; V: TRBV6-6; J: TRBJ1-6
DNA: TGTGCCAGCAGCTTCTGGGCATACTCTAGCACAGATACGCAGTATTTT; CDR3: CASSFWAYSSTDTQYF; D: -; V: TRBV14; J: TRBJ2-3
DNA: TGTGCCAGCTCACCAGACACACTGACCTCTGGAAACACCATATATTTT; CDR3: CASSPDTLTSGNTIYF; D: -; V: TRBV18; J: TRBJ1-3
DNA: TGCGCCAGCAGCTTCCAGGGGCCCACTGAAGCTTTCTTT; CDR3: CASSFQGPTEAFF; D: -; V: TRBV5-1; J: TRBJ1-1
DNA: TGTGCCAGCAGCTTAGGACAGGGGCGTCAAGCTTTCTTT; CDR3: CASSLGQGRQAFF; D: TRBD1; V: TRBV28; J: TRBJ1-1
DNA: TGTGCCAGCAGCACCCGTGGACAGTCCTACGAGCAGTACTTC; CDR3: CASSTRGQSYEQYF; D: -; V: TRBV7-2; J: TRBJ2-7
DNA: TGTGCCAGCTCACCGGCTGACTTGAACTATGGCTACACCTTC; CDR3: CASSPADLNYGYTF; D: -; V: TRBV18; J: TRBJ1-2
DNA: TGCAGTGCTAGGAGAGGTGACACCATATATTTT; CDR3: CSARRGDTIYF; D: -; V: TRBV20-1; J: TRBJ1-3
DNA: TGTGCCAGCAGCTTTTGGACTAGCGGGGGGAGGACCGGGGAGCTGTTTTTT; CDR3: CASSFWTSGGRTGELFF; D: TRBD2; V: TRBV7-2; J: TRBJ2-2
DNA: TGTGCCAGTAGTCCCCCCGGGACAGCCTCCTCTGGAAACACCATATATTTT; CDR3: CASSPPGTASSGNTIYF; D: TRBD1; V: TRBV19; J: TRBJ1-3
DNA: TGTGCCAGTAGGAGGACAGGCCTGATATCTGAGCAGTTCTTC; CDR3: CASRRTGLISEQFF; D: TRBD1; V: TRBV19; J: TRBJ2-1
DNA: TGTGCCAGCAGTTTATTTACGGGGGGAGCTTTCTTT; CDR3: CASSLFTGGAFF; D: -; V: TRBV28; J: TRBJ1-1
DNA: TGTGCCAGCAGCTTCCGGACAGATAACTATGGCTACACCTTC; CDR3: CASSFRTDNYGYTF; D: -; V: TRBV7-2; J: TRBJ1-2
DNA: TGTGCCAGCAGTCCTACGGGAGGCTGTGGAGCTTTCTTT; CDR3: CASSPTGGCGAFF; D: -; V: TRBV27; J: TRBJ1-1
DNA: TGTGCCAGTAGGTTGAGGGAAGCGGGGGGCCACGACACAGATACGCAGTATTTT; CDR3: CASRLREAGGHDTDTQYF; D: TRBD2; V: TRBV19; J: TRBJ2-3
DNA: TGTGCCAGCAGGACAGGGGGTTATGGCTACACCTTC; CDR3: CASRTGGYGYTF; D: TRBD1; V: TRBV28; J: TRBJ1-2
DNA: TGTGCCAGAAGCTTCGACAGGGGTCGGTCACCCCTCCACTTT; CDR3: CARSFDRGRSPLHF; D: TRBD1; V: TRBV5-3; J: TRBJ1-6
DNA: TGTGCCAGCAGTATTCGGACAGGGGGAGATGGCTACACCTTC; CDR3: CASSIRTGGDGYTF; D: TRBD1; V: TRBV27; J: TRBJ1-2
DNA: TGTGCCAGCAGACACCCGTCCCCCAGGGGACCTACGTATGGCTACACCTTC; CDR3: CASRHPSPRGPTYGYTF; D: -; V: TRBV6-4; J: TRBJ1-2